The 13 T cell receptor beta chains presented below share a single source sample, sequenced in a study of blood T cells in healthy people across ages (dated by TCRdb to between 2015 and 2016). To prepare the library, 5' RACE was applied. Data came from an Illumina HiSeq 2500. A second about 7 to 12 cycle PCR used a sample-barcoded 5' primer and a J-beta primer mix. TCRdb applied fastp at Q25 and MiXCR to the public reads, then kept only in-frame beta chains. When rows share a CDR3 protein, they turn into one entry using the most common DNA and genes. The table for this sample lists around 1,500,000 distinct CDR3 sequences; 40% to 50% of them were counted only once. Of the sample, 7.9% is held by the ten largest clones. The sample consisted of blood. Receptors were obtained from a woman aged 18 to 35 in good health.

The chain couples TRBV10-3 to TRBJ2-7; D remains ambiguous. There are 12 residues in the CDR3. The germline CDR1 and CDR2 sequences are ENHRY and SYGVKD. Trimming left V 0 bases short and J 4 bases short, with 4 bases between. For the CDR3, the DNA is TGTGCCATCAGTGAGTCCAAATACGAGCAGTACTTC. This encodes CAISESKYEQYF.

This clonotype has a single count. This rearrangement joins TRBV7-9 to TRBJ2-7; the match to TRBD2 covers 9 bases. The germline V gene has CDR1 SEHNR and CDR2 FQNEAQ (reference sequence). V gave up 0 bases and J gave up 1 base; unmatched junction bases: 4. This CDR3 is built from 16 residues. CDR3 sequence: CASSLAVTSGSYEQYF. The DNA of the CDR3 is TGTGCCAGCAGCTTAGCGGTGACTAGCGGTTCCTACGAGCAGTACTTC.

The V call is TRBV20-1, the J call TRBJ2-7; TRBD2 matches 7 bases. Germline V CDR1 and CDR2: DFQATT, SNEGSKA (reference sequence). The CDR3 totals 16 residues. The V and J ends lost 0 bases and 0 bases, in that order; junction bases with no gene match: 8. CDR3 coding DNA: TGCAGTGCTAGAGATATAGCCAGCGGGGACTCCTACGAGCAGTACTTC. It specifies CSARDIASGDSYEQYF.

The DNA for the CDR3 is TGTGCCAGCAGTGAATCAGTTATAGGTGAGCAGTTCTTC. Amino acids: CASSESVIGEQFF. The chain recombines TRBV25-1 with TRBJ2-1, with D unresolved. The CDR3 consists of 13 residues. The germline V gene encodes CDR1 MGHDK and CDR2 SYGVNS. V was trimmed by 1 base and J by 9 bases, leaving 10 bases between them.

This rearrangement joins TRBV25-1 to TRBJ1-5; D call uncertain. The germline V gene has CDR1 MGHDK and CDR2 SYGVNS. CDR3 length equals 15 residues. V lost 2 bases to trimming and J lost 3 bases, with 11 bases between them. The CDR3, as DNA: TGTGCCAGCAGTGAAATAGGGAATCCCAATCAGCCCCAGCATTTT. It is translated as CASSEIGNPNQPQHF.

The chain carries TRBV20-1 and TRBJ1-2; no clear D gene. This CDR3 region has 12 residues. Germline CDR1 is DFQATT and CDR2 is SNEGSKA (reference sequence). V was trimmed by 6 bases and J by 2 bases, leaving 10 bases between them. The CDR3 nucleotides read TGCAGTGCCCCCGAGGGAAACTATGGCTACACCTTC. This sequence encodes CSAPEGNYGYTF.

The rearrangement uses TRBV12-3 or TRBV12-4 and TRBJ1-5, with D unclear. The CDR3 sequence is 13 residues long. Trimming left V 6 bases short and J 0 bases short, with 6 bases between. CDR3: CASSESSNQPQHF. CDR3 nucleotide sequence: TGTGCCAGCAGCGAGAGTAGCAATCAGCCCCAGCATTTT.

On this clonotype itself: The junction differs from germline at one of its ends, possibly a read error. The chain couples TRBV4-2 to TRBJ1-6; D call uncertain. This CDR3 is 12 amino acids long. Germline values: CDR1 LGHNA, CDR2 YNFKEQ. CDR3 sequence: CASSTGGSPPHF. For the CDR3, the DNA is TGTGCCAGCAGCACCGGTGGTTCACCCCCCCACTTT.

This rearrangement joins TRBV12-3 or TRBV12-4 to TRBJ2-1, with 7 bases identical to TRBD2. The CDR3 has 13 amino acids. Trimming took 6 bases from V and 7 from J; bases not matched to a gene: 6. The CDR3 coding sequence is TGTGCCAGCAGGGAGCGGGGTTGGAATGAGCAGTTCTTC. Its translation: CASRERGWNEQFF.

V is TRBV12-3 or TRBV12-4 and J is TRBJ1-2; 12 nucleotides match TRBD1. CDR3 length: 17 residues. V was clipped by 2 bases and J by 4 bases; unmatched bases: 8. The CDR3: CASSLTPPGQGAYGYTF. DNA for the CDR3: TGTGCCAGCAGTTTAACCCCGCCGGGACAGGGGGCCTATGGCTACACCTTC.

A few counts support this clonotype. This sequence joins TRBV4-1 and TRBJ2-7, with TRBD1 matching over 7 bases. With 1 base clipped from V and 0 bases from J, the junction kept 3 bases outside the gene matches. CDR3 length: 15 amino acids. In germline, CDR1 is MGHRA, CDR2 YSYEKL. The CDR3 here is CASSQGQGISYEQYF. The DNA of the CDR3 is TGCGCCAGCAGCCAAGGACAGGGCATCTCCTACGAGCAGTACTTC.

This clonotype was seen only once. The chain combines TRBV10-2 with TRBJ2-2; 11 nucleotides line up with TRBD2. Germline V gene sequence: CDR1 WSHSY, CDR2 SAAADI. The ends lost 3 bases at V and 4 bases at J; junction bases unmatched: 7. The CDR3 runs 17 residues. CDR3 sequence: CASSETSGRLGTGELFF. The DNA of the CDR3 is TGCGCCAGCAGTGAAACTAGCGGGAGACTTGGCACCGGGGAGCTGTTTTTT.

V gene TRBV29-1 combines with J gene TRBJ2-7, with D hard to call. CDR1 is SQVTM and CDR2 is ANQGSEA in the germline V gene. V was cut by 0 bases and J by 7 bases, with 16 bases left in between. The CDR3 sequence is 14 residues long. CDR3 nucleotides: TGCAGCGTTGAAGAAAGTCCGGCAGACCGAGAGCAGTACTTC. Protein sequence: CSVEESPADREQYF.